The 27 T cell receptor beta chains given below trace back to one sample, sequenced in a study of regulatory T cells. Primers: 52 TRBV forward and 13 TRBJ reverse. Clones were sequenced by immunoSEQ multiplex PCR, and TCRdb holds only the in-frame ones, with some missing. Among some 21,000 clones, over 85% were seen once, and the ten largest hold 3.5%. The source material was CD8+ T cells sorted from blood. The receptor set was obtained from a child between 2 and 9 years old with CD3G deficiency.

This CDR3 is CASAGPADTEAFF. CDR3 coding DNA: TGTGCCAGTGCGGGCCCAGCCGACACTGAAGCTTTCTTT. The rearrangement links TRBV19 to TRBJ1-1; D remains unclear. This CDR3 spans 13 amino acids. Germline CDR1 and CDR2: LNHDA and SQIVND (reference sequence). The germline V and J ends were trimmed by 8 bases and 3 bases, with 13 bases remaining between them.

The chain uses TRBV18 and TRBJ2-1, with D perhaps given as TRBD1 or TRBD2 (5 bases each). Germline CDR1 and CDR2: KGHSH and LQKENI. The V end lost 4 bases, the J end lost 4 bases, and 17 bases lay between the germline ends. The CDR3 covers 16 residues. CDR3 sequence: CASSLSPGTAYNEQFF. The CDR3 DNA is TGTGCCAGCTCACTTTCGCCCGGGACGGCTTACAATGAGCAGTTCTTC.

This chain links TRBV11-2 with TRBJ2-2; D is perhaps TRBD1 or TRBD2 (5 bases each). The CDR3 runs 16 residues. In germline, CDR1 is SGHAT, CDR2 FQNNGV. The germline V and J ends were trimmed by 5 bases and 1 base, with 14 bases remaining between them. CDR3 loop: CASSLGRRENTGELFF. The CDR3 nucleotides are TGTGCCAGCAGCCTGGGACGTAGGGAGAACACCGGGGAGCTGTTTTTT.

The chain recombines TRBV6-5 with TRBJ2-7, with unresolved D. CDR1 MNHEY and CDR2 SVGAGI come from the germline V gene. Trimming took off 6 bases at V and 5 bases at J, with 17 bases between the two ends. This CDR3 has 14 amino acids. CDR3: CASRADSFPHEQYF. The DNA for the CDR3 is TGTGCCAGCAGGGCTGACTCTTTTCCCCACGAGCAGTACTTC.

V usage is TRBV7-9 and J usage is TRBJ2-1; the D is unclear. Looked up from germline, CDR1 is SEHNR and CDR2 is FQNEAQ (reference sequence). This CDR3 is built from 11 residues. Trimming removed 3 bases at V and 10 bases at J, with 7 bases between. The CDR3 DNA is TGTGCCAGCAGCTTCGGACCCGAGCAGTTCTTC. Protein product: CASSFGPEQFF.

This chain uses TRBV7-9 with TRBJ2-2, with D maybe TRBD1 (5 bases). The CDR3 is made up of 15 amino acids. CDR1 is SEHNR and CDR2 is FQNEAQ in the germline V gene (reference sequence). The germline V and J ends were trimmed by 2 bases and 6 bases, with 13 bases remaining between them. This CDR3 reads CASSLSPQGPGELFF. For the CDR3, the DNA is TGTGCCAGCAGCTTATCGCCTCAGGGCCCCGGGGAGCTGTTTTTT.

The chain links TRBV28 to TRBJ2-5, with D perhaps matching TRBD1 or TRBD2 (5 bases each). Trimming took 8 bases from V and 3 from J, leaving 10 bases between them. This CDR3 has 12 residues. CDR1 is MDHEN, CDR2 SYDVKM, per germline. CDR3 coding DNA: TGTGCCAGCCGAGGGGCGGAAGAGACCCAGTACTTC. It specifies CASRGAEETQYF.

The chain carries TRBV7-8 and TRBJ2-5; the D is unclear. V dropped 4 bases and J dropped 5 bases, with 17 bases sitting between them. Germline lookup yields CDR1 SGHVS and CDR2 FQNEAQ. The CDR3 contains 15 residues. As DNA, the CDR3 is TGTGCCAGCAGCTCTTGGCCGGGTCAAGGGGAGACCCAGTACTTC. Its protein product is CASSSWPGQGETQYF.

The rearrangement joins TRBV7-9 to TRBJ2-3; TRBD1 matches at 7 bases. This CDR3 is 13 amino acids long. Germline V CDR1 and CDR2: SEHNR, FQNEAQ (reference sequence). The trim removed 6 bases at V and 4 bases at J, leaving 4 bases unmatched. Here the CDR3 reads CASSPTGADTQYF. The CDR3 region has the DNA TGTGCCAGCAGTCCTACAGGGGCAGATACGCAGTATTTT.

The chain is built from TRBV28 and TRBJ1-5, with a tentative D call TRBD1 (6 bases). Germline CDR1 and CDR2: MDHEN and SYDVKM. Trimming cost V 2 bases and J 11 bases, with 16 bases left between them. This CDR3 spans 14 amino acids. CDR3 loop: CASSLELGGKAQHF. The CDR3 DNA reads TGTGCCAGCAGTTTAGAGTTGGGGGGCAAGGCCCAGCATTTT.

The table lists this clone with a count of one. The chain joins TRBV28 to TRBJ1-1, with D maybe TRBD1 (5 bases). Trimming stripped 1 base from V and 5 bases from J, with 11 bases between. The germline CDR1 and CDR2 sequences are MDHEN and SYDVKM. This CDR3 comprises 14 residues. The DNA of the CDR3 is TGTGCCAGCAGTTTATTTCCAGGGCGGACTGAAGCTTTCTTT. Its translation: CASSLFPGRTEAFF.

A single count supports this clone. V is TRBV7-8 and J is TRBJ2-7, with D hard to call. The germline V and J ends were trimmed by 0 bases and 5 bases, with 8 bases remaining between them. The CDR3 length is 13 residues. Germline V gene sequence: CDR1 SGHVS, CDR2 FQNEAQ. The CDR3 DNA reads as TGTGCCAGCAGCTTAGCGAAAGGGAACGAGCAGTACTTC. This translates into CASSLAKGNEQYF.

The V call is TRBV6-6, the J call TRBJ2-4; possibly TRBD1 for D (7 bases). The V gene lost 7 bases and the J gene lost 2 bases, with 12 bases spanning the gap. The germline V gene has CDR1 MNHNY and CDR2 SVGAGI (reference sequence). The CDR3 is 14 amino acids. CDR3 sequence reads: CASKAGGPKNIQYF. In nucleotides, the CDR3 is TGTGCCAGCAAAGCAGGGGGGCCCAAAAACATTCAGTACTTC.

The chain couples TRBV28 to TRBJ2-7, with D possibly TRBD1 on 7 matching bases. The V gene's germline CDR1 is MDHEN and CDR2 SYDVKM. V was trimmed by 3 bases and J by 5 bases, leaving 14 bases between them. This CDR3 is built from 14 residues. The CDR3 protein is CASSFEGAGNEQYF. As DNA, the CDR3 is TGTGCCAGCAGTTTCGAGGGGGCGGGAAACGAGCAGTACTTC.

This rearrangement joins TRBV5-1 to TRBJ2-7; 8 bases align to TRBD1. The germline V gene has CDR1 SGHRS and CDR2 YFSETQ. This CDR3 has 15 residues. V was clipped by 2 bases and J by 3 bases; unmatched bases: 7. In nucleotides, the CDR3 is TGCGCCAGCAGCTTCCGAGGACAGGGAGACTACGAGCAGTACTTC. Protein product: CASSFRGQGDYEQYF.

The rearrangement uses TRBV28 and TRBJ1-2; 7 bases agree with TRBD1. V lost 5 bases, J lost 10 bases, and 10 bases stayed unmatched. Germline V CDR1 and CDR2: MDHEN, SYDVKM. This CDR3 comprises 13 residues. The CDR3 here is CASSPGGGGDYTF. The CDR3 DNA reads TGTGCCAGCAGTCCAGGGGGGGGCGGTGACTACACCTTC.

The rearrangement links TRBV7-8 to TRBJ2-3, with 12 bases lining up with TRBD2. J gave up 5 bases and V 6 bases, and 9 bases lay outside the gene matches. The CDR3 contains 16 residues. Germline V CDR1 and CDR2: SGHVS, FQNEAQ. The CDR3 loop is CASSSSSGRAGDTQYF. The CDR3 nucleotides read TGTGCCAGCAGTTCCTCTAGCGGGAGGGCCGGAGATACGCAGTATTTT.

The chain is built from TRBV28 and TRBJ1-1; TRBD1 aligns across 9 bases. V shed 5 bases, J shed 1 base, and the junction held 5 bases outside the gene matches. From germline, CDR1 is MDHEN and CDR2 SYDVKM. The CDR3 consists of 15 residues. DNA for the CDR3: TGTGCCAGCAGTCTCGACAGGGGGAGGAACACTGAAGCTTTCTTT. It is translated as CASSLDRGRNTEAFF.

V and J are TRBV6-1 and TRBJ2-1; 7 bases are a match to TRBD2. Germline V gene sequence: CDR1 MNHNS, CDR2 SASEGT. The CDR3 has 15 amino acids. V lost 7 bases to trimming and J lost 10 bases; unmatched junction nucleotides: 16. The CDR3 protein is CASTLGRERIGEQFF. The DNA of the CDR3 is TGTGCCAGCACCCTAGGGAGGGAGAGGATCGGGGAGCAGTTCTTC.

This rearrangement joins TRBV11-2 to TRBJ2-7; the match to TRBD2 covers 11 bases. CDR1 SGHAT and CDR2 FQNNGV come from the germline V gene. The trim removed 5 bases at V and 7 bases at J, leaving 10 bases unmatched. This CDR3 is 15 amino acids long. CDR3 coding DNA: TGTGCCAGCAGCGCATTACTAGCGGGAGCCGGGGAGCAGTACTTC. This sequence encodes CASSALLAGAGEQYF.

This clone was recorded only once. The chain employs TRBV28 and TRBJ2-7; D is unresolved. CDR1 and CDR2 (germline): MDHEN, SYDVKM. V was trimmed by 3 bases and J by 1 base, leaving 7 bases between them. The CDR3 sequence is 13 residues long. The CDR3 region has the DNA TGTGCCAGCAGTTTGGCGGCTTCCTACGAGCAGTACTTC. As protein: CASSLAASYEQYF.

The CDR3: CASSLGTGGQETQYF. The CDR3 DNA is TGTGCCAGCAGCTTAGGGACAGGGGGCCAAGAGACCCAGTACTTC. J is TRBJ2-5 and V is TRBV7-9; 10 bases agree with TRBD1. Germline V lookup: CDR1 SEHNR, CDR2 FQNEAQ (reference sequence). V lost 1 base, J lost 1 base, and 0 bases stayed unmatched. The CDR3 is 15 residues long. The whole variable domain, remainder taken from reference TRBV7-9 and TRBJ2-5, is DTGVSQNPRHKITKRGQNVTFRCDPISEHNRLYWYRQTLGQGPEFLTYFQNEAQLEKSRLLSDRFSAERPKGSFSTLEIQRTEQGDSAMYLCASSLGTGGQETQYFGPGTRLLVL.

The chain has TRBV28 and TRBJ1-1; tentatively, D is TRBD1 (5 bases). The germline gives CDR1 MDHEN, CDR2 SYDVKM. Trimming pared 3 bases from V and 6 bases from J, leaving 14 bases between. The length of the CDR3 is 14 residues. CDR3 amino acids: CASSFGALSAEAFF. Written as DNA, the CDR3 is TGTGCCAGCAGTTTCGGGGCCCTGTCAGCTGAAGCTTTCTTT.

This rearrangement joins TRBV28 to TRBJ2-1; 8 nucleotides align to TRBD2. Germline loops: CDR1 MDHEN, CDR2 SYDVKM. The CDR3 covers 17 residues. The trim removed 3 bases at V and 5 bases at J, leaving 12 bases unmatched. For the CDR3, the DNA is TGTGCCAGCAGTTTTGCCCCGGGACTAGTGGGTGACAATGAGCAGTTCTTC. Residues: CASSFAPGLVGDNEQFF.

This chain links TRBV6-1 with TRBJ2-3, with TRBD2 matching over 12 bases. Trimming removed 6 bases from V and 4 bases from J; junction bases left unmatched: 2. The CDR3 runs 14 residues. CDR1 is MNHNS, CDR2 SASEGT, per germline. For the CDR3, the DNA is TGTGCCAGCAGGCTAGCGGGAGGGCCAGATACGCAGTATTTT. Its translation: CASRLAGGPDTQYF.

This clone was seen once. This chain joins TRBV6-6 and TRBJ1-4; D is uncertain. The CDR3 totals 13 residues. The V end lost 2 bases, the J end lost 4 bases, and 5 bases lay between the germline ends. Germline loops: CDR1 MNHNY, CDR2 SVGAGI (reference sequence). DNA of the CDR3: TGTGCCAGCAGTTACACAGTTAATGAAAAACTGTTTTTT. It encodes CASSYTVNEKLFF.

This clone has a single count. This chain links TRBV19 with TRBJ2-4; tentatively, D is TRBD1 (6 bases). Germline V gives CDR1 LNHDA, CDR2 SQIVND (reference sequence). V dropped 5 bases and J dropped 2 bases, with 13 bases sitting between them. CDR3 length equals 15 residues. In DNA, the CDR3 is TGTGCCAGTAGTGAGCTCCAGGGGCCCAAAAACATTCAGTACTTC. Amino acid sequence: CASSELQGPKNIQYF.